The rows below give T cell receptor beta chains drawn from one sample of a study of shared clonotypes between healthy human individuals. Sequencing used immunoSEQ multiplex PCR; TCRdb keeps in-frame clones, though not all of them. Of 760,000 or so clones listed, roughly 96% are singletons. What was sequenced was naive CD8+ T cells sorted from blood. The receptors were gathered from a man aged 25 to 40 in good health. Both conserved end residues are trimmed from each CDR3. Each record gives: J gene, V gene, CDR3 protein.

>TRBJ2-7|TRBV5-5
ASSNFETGPNYEQY
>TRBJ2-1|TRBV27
ASSLSAGDTYNEQF
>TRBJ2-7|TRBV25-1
ASLGTGWYEQY
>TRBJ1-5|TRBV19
ASSIRAGDPNQPQH
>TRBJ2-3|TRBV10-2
ASSGVGGTDTQY
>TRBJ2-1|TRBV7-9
ASSFEAGASYNEQF
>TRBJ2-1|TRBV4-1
ASSQDTTGAEYNEQF
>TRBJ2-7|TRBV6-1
ASLGLAIYEQY
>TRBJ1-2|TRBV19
ASSVTGPYGYT
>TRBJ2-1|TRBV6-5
ASSYAASGNYNEQF
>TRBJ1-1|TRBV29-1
SVDGHESNTEAF
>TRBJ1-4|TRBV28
ASSPYRGATNEKLF
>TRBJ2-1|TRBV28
ASSSMWKGLAPPKSYNEQF
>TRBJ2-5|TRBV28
ASSSRETQY
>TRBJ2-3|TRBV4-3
ASSQEYSDTQY
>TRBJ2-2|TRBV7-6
ASSHSTGELF
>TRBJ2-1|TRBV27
ASREPLEESYNEQF
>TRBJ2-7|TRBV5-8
ASSLVAGEQY
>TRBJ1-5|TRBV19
ASSIDESHQPQH
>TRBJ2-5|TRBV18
ASSPGGRQTQY
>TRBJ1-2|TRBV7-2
ASSLADRPNYGYT
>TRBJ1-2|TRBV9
ASSVGQGQRNYGYT
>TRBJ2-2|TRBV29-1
SVVSGGTGELF
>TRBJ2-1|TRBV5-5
ASSLNTHLGNEQF
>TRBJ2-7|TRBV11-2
ASSLGAAYEQY
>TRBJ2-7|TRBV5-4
ASSVLAGGYEQY
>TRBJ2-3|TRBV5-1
ASSSRLAGTSTDTQY
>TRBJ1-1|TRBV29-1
SVDSGAMNTEAF
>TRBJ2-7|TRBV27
ASSTYRVSYEQY